The 24 T cell receptor beta chains below come from one sample, sequenced in a study of T-cell reconstitution after alpha-beta-depleted transplantation in children. Preparation of the TCRbeta library involved a method that used unique molecular identifiers. One entry per CDR3 protein results from TCRdb running MiXCR on the PCR reads. Here the sample spans some 500,000 distinct CDR3 sequences, about 18% being singletons. The sequences come from PBMCs from the stem cell graft donor, collected from the stem cell graft. The origin of the receptors is a human donor who donated a stem cell graft to a child with acute lymphoblastic leukemia.

This clonotype was picked up a small number of times. J is TRBJ2-7 and V is TRBV20-1; tentative D call: TRBD1 (6 bases). Germline V CDR1 and CDR2: DFQATT, SNEGSKA (reference sequence). The CDR3 has 14 residues. V was pared by 3 bases and J by 1 base, with 13 bases between. The CDR3 loop is CSARAGTLSYEQYF. Here the CDR3 DNA reads TGCAGTGCTAGGGCCGGGACACTTTCCTACGAGCAGTACTTC.

V usage is TRBV12-3 or TRBV12-4 and J usage is TRBJ2-7; the match to TRBD2 covers 7 bases. V shed 2 bases and J 0 bases; nucleotides not matched to a gene: 4. CDR3 length equals 15 residues. Here the CDR3 reads CASSLSGASSYEQYF. The CDR3 DNA reads TGTGCCAGCAGTTTAAGCGGGGCAAGCTCCTACGAGCAGTACTTC.

The sample holds a few counts of this clonotype. This chain links TRBV5-1 with TRBJ1-1, with D uncertain. The ends were cut back, 1 base at V and 4 bases at J, with 11 bases in the middle. This CDR3 is built from 14 residues. The germline CDR1 and CDR2 sequences are SGHRS and YFSETQ. The CDR3 protein is CASSLHPASTEAFF. In DNA form, the CDR3 reads TGCGCCAGCAGCTTGCACCCCGCGAGCACTGAAGCTTTCTTT.

The chain couples TRBV21-1 to TRBJ2-5; TRBD2 was called by the table and not checked on the DNA. TRBV21-1 is shown as a pseudogene. This CDR3 region has 16 residues. Here the CDR3 DNA reads TGTGCCAGCAGCAAAGATCAAAGGGGCGGGAGGAAGACCCAGTACTTC. This sequence encodes CASSKDQRGGRKTQYF.

The chain is built from TRBV29-1 and TRBJ2-7; perhaps D is TRBD1 or TRBD2 (6 bases each). Germline V gives CDR1 SQVTM, CDR2 ANQGSEA. The CDR3 has 13 residues. V lost 7 bases, J lost 0 bases, and 13 bases lay in between. CDR3 amino acids: CSAEGGTSYEQYF. The CDR3 DNA sequence: TGCAGCGCCGAGGGGGGTACCTCCTACGAGCAGTACTTC.

This chain connects TRBV12-3 or TRBV12-4 to TRBJ2-1; D tentatively fits TRBD1 or TRBD2 (6 bases each). The length of the CDR3 is 14 residues. With 7 bases removed from V and 9 bases from J, the gap between germline ends came to 19 bases. The CDR3 is CASTKEGVRGEQFF. CDR3 DNA sequence: TGTGCCAGCACCAAGGAGGGGGTCAGGGGTGAGCAGTTCTTC.

The chain has TRBV29-1 and TRBJ1-1; 9 nucleotides align to TRBD1. The V and J ends lost 7 bases and 7 bases, in that order; junction bases with no gene match: 4. This CDR3 is 11 amino acids long. Germline V gene sequence: CDR1 SQVTM, CDR2 ANQGSEA. Written as DNA, the CDR3 is TGCAGCGCAAAGGACAGGGGTGAAGCTTTCTTT. As protein: CSAKDRGEAFF. Full variable domain (rest looked up from reference TRBV29-1 and TRBJ1-1): SAVISQKPSRDICQRGTSLTIQCQVDSQVTMMFWYRQQPGQSLTLIATANQGSEATYESGFVIDKFPISRPNLTFSTLTVSNMSPEDSSIYLCSAKDRGEAFFGQGTRLTVV.

The J gene is TRBJ1-2, the V gene TRBV5-1; the D is unclear. This CDR3 contains 13 residues. Looked up from germline, CDR1 is SGHRS and CDR2 is YFSETQ. V dropped 4 bases and J dropped 8 bases, with 15 bases sitting between them. CDR3 in DNA: TGCGCCAGCAGCCCCACGATCAGTCCGGGCTACACCTTC. Translating it yields CASSPTISPGYTF.

V and J are TRBV5-1 and TRBJ2-7; D gene uncertain. Germline V CDR1 and CDR2: SGHRS, YFSETQ. The CDR3 spans 15 residues. Trimming left V 10 bases short and J 3 bases short, with 23 bases between. The CDR3 sequence: CASNPGPPRGYEQYF. Here the CDR3 DNA reads TGCGCCTCAAATCCCGGGCCGCCAAGAGGCTACGAGCAGTACTTC.

This chain links TRBV7-3 with TRBJ2-6, with D unclear. Germline V gives CDR1 SGHTA, CDR2 FQGTGA. V gave up 0 bases and J gave up 1 base, with 7 bases separating them. This CDR3 is 16 amino acids long. For the CDR3, the DNA is TGTGCCAGCAGCTTAACGGCCGGGTCTGGGGCCAACGTCCTGACTTTC. This codes for CASSLTAGSGANVLTF. Full variable domain (missing parts from reference TRBV7-3 and TRBJ2-6): GAGVSQTPSNKVTEKGKYVELRCDPISGHTALYWYRQSLGQGPEFLIYFQGTGAADDSGLPNDRFFAVRPEGSVSTLKIQRTERGDSAVYLCASSLTAGSGANVLTFGAGSRLTVL.

This clonotype has a handful of counts. V usage is TRBV5-1 and J usage is TRBJ2-5, with 12 bases aligning to TRBD2. The CDR3 length is 14 residues. V was pared by 5 bases and J by 1 base, with 0 bases of the junction left unmatched. The germline V gene has CDR1 SGHRS and CDR2 YFSETQ. The CDR3 DNA reads as TGCGCCAGCAGGACTAGCGGGAGCCAAGAGACCCAGTACTTC. It codes for CASRTSGSQETQYF.

This clonotype was picked up a small number of times. The rearrangement joins TRBV6-5 to TRBJ1-1; D not certain. Germline values: CDR1 MNHEY, CDR2 SVGAGI. Trimming took 3 bases from V and 5 from J, leaving 16 bases between them. This CDR3 region has 15 residues. The CDR3 coding sequence is TGTGCCAGCAGTTATCTTTACGGTGGGGAGACTGAAGCTTTCTTT. It is translated as CASSYLYGGETEAFF.

The sample holds a few counts of this clonotype. The chain has TRBV7-8 and TRBJ2-3; D gene ambiguous. Trimming removed 6 bases from V and 0 bases from J, with 16 bases in between. CDR3 size: 16 residues. Germline V gene lookup returns CDR1 SGHVS and CDR2 FQNEAQ. CDR3 nucleotide sequence: TGTGCCAGCAGTTTCAGCTTCCTCCTTAGCACAGATACGCAGTATTTT. This codes for CASSFSFLLSTDTQYF.

The rearrangement links TRBV27 to TRBJ2-1; D unresolved. This CDR3 has 13 amino acids. Germline V gene sequence: CDR1 MNHEY, CDR2 SMNVEV (reference sequence). V lost 6 bases to trimming and J lost 7 bases, with 13 bases between them. The CDR3 coding sequence is TGTGCCAGCAGGCTTACGTCCAGTAATGAGCAGTTCTTC. Translating gives CASRLTSSNEQFF.

This clonotype was picked up a small number of times. This chain connects TRBV20-1 to TRBJ2-1, with 9 bases matching TRBD2. Germline lookup yields CDR1 DFQATT and CDR2 SNEGSKA (reference sequence). The V segment lost 6 bases and the J segment 0 bases; nucleotides outside the gene matches: 9. The CDR3 has 16 amino acids. DNA for the CDR3: TGCAGTGCAAGTCCGAAACTAGCGGGCTCCTACAATGAGCAGTTCTTC. As protein: CSASPKLAGSYNEQFF.

The chain recombines TRBV12-3 or TRBV12-4 with TRBJ1-1; the match to TRBD1 covers 7 bases. Trimming took 6 bases from V and 5 from J; bases not matched to a gene: 15. This CDR3 contains 16 residues. The CDR3: CASSPPPGRGRTEAFF. The CDR3 DNA reads as TGTGCCAGCAGCCCCCCCCCGGGCAGGGGGAGAACTGAAGCTTTCTTT.

The chain has TRBV27 and TRBJ2-1; 7 bases fit TRBD1. V lost 6 bases, J lost 2 bases, and 4 bases stayed unmatched. The CDR3 has 14 residues. Germline CDR1 MNHEY, CDR2 SMNVEV (reference sequence). The DNA of the CDR3 is TGTGCCAGCAGAGGGGGCTTGGCCTACAATGAGCAGTTCTTC. Amino acids: CASRGGLAYNEQFF.

This clonotype was recorded a few times. The rearrangement links TRBV5-1 to TRBJ2-3; D remains ambiguous. The V and J ends lost 0 bases and 2 bases respectively, with 13 bases between them. CDR3 length: 16 amino acids. Per the germline V gene, CDR1 is SGHRS and CDR2 is YFSETQ. CDR3 coding DNA: TGCGCCAGCAGCTTGGATGCGGTCTGGGCCACAGATACGCAGTATTTT. Its protein is CASSLDAVWATDTQYF.

Only a few counts were recorded for this clonotype. The chain recombines TRBV9 with TRBJ2-2; 9 bases are a match to TRBD1. V gave up 4 bases and J gave up 7 bases; unmatched junction bases: 8. The CDR3 is 15 amino acids. Germline loops: CDR1 SGDLS, CDR2 YYNGEE. For the CDR3, the DNA is TGTGCCAGCAGCTTACAGGGGGCTTGGGACGGGGAGCTGTTTTTT. Its translation: CASSLQGAWDGELFF.

The V and J genes are TRBV19 and TRBJ1-5; 10 nucleotides align to TRBD1. Losses at the gene ends were 5 bases for V and 2 bases for J; bases not matched to a gene: 18. CDR3 size: 20 residues. Germline CDR1 reads LNHDA; CDR2 reads SQIVND (reference sequence). The CDR3 DNA sequence: TGTGCCAGTAGTGCGAAGCCGGGACAGGGGAGGATATACGGCAATCAGCCCCAGCATTTT. Translated, it gives CASSAKPGQGRIYGNQPQHF.

This clonotype turned up a few times. The chain uses TRBV5-1 and TRBJ2-2; 8 bases are shared with TRBD1. The CDR3 length is 15 residues. The J segment lost 4 bases and the V segment lost 3 bases, leaving 5 bases of the junction unmatched. CDR1 SGHRS and CDR2 YFSETQ come from the germline V gene. The CDR3 DNA reads TGCGCCAGCAGCTCAAGACAGGGGAGCACCGGGGAGCTGTTTTTT. It translates to CASSSRQGSTGELFF.

CDR3 amino acids: CSAEGEGNYGYTF. The CDR3, as DNA: TGCAGTGCGGAAGGGGAGGGGAACTATGGCTACACCTTC. This chain uses TRBV20-1 with TRBJ1-2; D is possibly TRBD1 (5 bases). Trimming stripped 6 bases from V and 2 bases from J, with 13 bases between. There are 13 residues in the CDR3. The germline V gene has CDR1 DFQATT and CDR2 SNEGSKA (reference sequence).

V is TRBV9 and J is TRBJ1-4, with D unclear. This CDR3 has 15 amino acids. The germline gives CDR1 SGDLS, CDR2 YYNGEE. Deletions cut 4 bases from V and 8 bases from J, with 18 bases between. CDR3 residues: CASSLPGREGEKLFF. As DNA, the CDR3 is TGTGCCAGCAGCCTCCCTGGGAGGGAAGGAGAAAAACTGTTTTTT.

This clonotype was detected a few times. The J gene is TRBJ1-1, the V gene TRBV7-9; the D is unclear. Trimming removed 2 bases from V and 1 base from J, with 14 bases in between. Germline V gene sequence: CDR1 SEHNR, CDR2 FQNEAQ (reference sequence). CDR3 length: 16 amino acids. CDR3 region: CASSLRIGVTNTEAFF. For the CDR3, the DNA is TGTGCCAGCAGCTTACGGATCGGGGTGACGAACACTGAAGCTTTCTTT.